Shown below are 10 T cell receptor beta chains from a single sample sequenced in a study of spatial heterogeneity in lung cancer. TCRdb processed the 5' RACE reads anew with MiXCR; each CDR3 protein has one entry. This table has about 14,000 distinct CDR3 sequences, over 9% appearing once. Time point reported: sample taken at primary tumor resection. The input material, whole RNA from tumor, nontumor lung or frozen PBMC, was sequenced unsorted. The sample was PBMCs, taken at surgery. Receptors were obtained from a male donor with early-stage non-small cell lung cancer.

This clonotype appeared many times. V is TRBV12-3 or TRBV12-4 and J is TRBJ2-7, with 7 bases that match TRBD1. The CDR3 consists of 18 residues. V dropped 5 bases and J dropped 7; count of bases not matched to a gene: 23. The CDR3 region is CASSTTNSGNSPRGEQYF. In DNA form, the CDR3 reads TGTGCCAGCAGTACTACCAACTCCGGGAATAGCCCCAGGGGGGAGCAGTACTTC.

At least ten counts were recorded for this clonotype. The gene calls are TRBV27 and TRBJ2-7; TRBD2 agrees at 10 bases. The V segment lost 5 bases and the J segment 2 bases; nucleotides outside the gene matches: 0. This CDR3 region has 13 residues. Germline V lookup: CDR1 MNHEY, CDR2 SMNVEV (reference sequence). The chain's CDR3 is CASSSGRAYEQYF. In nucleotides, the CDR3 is TGTGCCAGCAGTAGCGGGAGGGCCTACGAGCAGTACTTC.

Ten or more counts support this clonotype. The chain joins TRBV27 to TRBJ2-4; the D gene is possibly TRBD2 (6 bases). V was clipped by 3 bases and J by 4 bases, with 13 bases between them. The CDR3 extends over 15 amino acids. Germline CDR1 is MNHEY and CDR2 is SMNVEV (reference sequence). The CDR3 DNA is TGTGCCAGCAGTTTGACGGGAGTTGGGAAAAACATTCAGTACTTC. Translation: CASSLTGVGKNIQYF.

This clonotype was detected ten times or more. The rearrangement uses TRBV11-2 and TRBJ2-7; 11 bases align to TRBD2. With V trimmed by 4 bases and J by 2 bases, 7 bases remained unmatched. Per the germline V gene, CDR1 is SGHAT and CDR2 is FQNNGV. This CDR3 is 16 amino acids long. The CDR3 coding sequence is TGTGCCAGCAGCTCGGGGACTAGCGGAGTCCCCTACGAGCAGTACTTC. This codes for CASSSGTSGVPYEQYF.

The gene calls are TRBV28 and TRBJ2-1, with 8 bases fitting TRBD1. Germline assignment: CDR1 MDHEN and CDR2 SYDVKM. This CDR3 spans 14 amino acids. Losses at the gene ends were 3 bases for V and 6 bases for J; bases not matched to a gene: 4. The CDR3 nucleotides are TGTGCCAGCAGTTTGACAGGGGAGCGCAATGAGCAGTTCTTC. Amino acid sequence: CASSLTGERNEQFF.

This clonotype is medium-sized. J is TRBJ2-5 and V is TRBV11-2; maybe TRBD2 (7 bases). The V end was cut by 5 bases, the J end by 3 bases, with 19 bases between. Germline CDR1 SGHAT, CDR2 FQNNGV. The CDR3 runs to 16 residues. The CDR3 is CASSGSVGAGEETQYF. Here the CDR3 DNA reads TGTGCCAGCAGCGGATCCGTGGGGGCGGGAGAAGAGACCCAGTACTTC. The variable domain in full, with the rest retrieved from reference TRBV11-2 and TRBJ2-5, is EAGVAQSPRYKIIEKRQSVAFWCNPISGHATLYWYQQILGQGPKLLIQFQNNGVVDDSQLPKDRFSAERLKGVDSTLKIQPAKLEDSAVYLCASSGSVGAGEETQYFGPGTRLLVL.

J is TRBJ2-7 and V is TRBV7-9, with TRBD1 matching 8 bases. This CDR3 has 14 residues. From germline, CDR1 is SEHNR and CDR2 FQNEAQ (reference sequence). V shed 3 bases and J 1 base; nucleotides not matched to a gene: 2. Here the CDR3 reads CASSLTGVSYEQYF. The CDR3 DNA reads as TGTGCCAGCAGCTTGACAGGGGTATCCTACGAGCAGTACTTC.

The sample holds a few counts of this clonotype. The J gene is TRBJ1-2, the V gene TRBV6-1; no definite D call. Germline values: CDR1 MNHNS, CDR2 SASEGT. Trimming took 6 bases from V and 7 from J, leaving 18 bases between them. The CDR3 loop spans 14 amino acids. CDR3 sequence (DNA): TGTGCCAGCAGGACCGGATTCGGCATAGGTGGCTACACCTTC. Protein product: CASRTGFGIGGYTF.

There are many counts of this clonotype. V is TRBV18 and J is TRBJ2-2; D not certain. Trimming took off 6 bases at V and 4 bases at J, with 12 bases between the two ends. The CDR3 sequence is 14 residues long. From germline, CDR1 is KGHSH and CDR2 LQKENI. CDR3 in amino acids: CASSRSVSTGELFF. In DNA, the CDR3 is TGTGCCAGCTCGCGTTCAGTCTCCACCGGGGAGCTGTTTTTT. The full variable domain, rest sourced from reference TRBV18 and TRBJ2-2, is NAGVMQNPRHLVRRRGQEARLRCSPMKGHSHVYWYRQLPEEGLKFMVYLQKENIIDESGMPKERFSAEFPKEGPSILRIQQVVRGDSAAYFCASSRSVSTGELFFGEGSRLTVL.

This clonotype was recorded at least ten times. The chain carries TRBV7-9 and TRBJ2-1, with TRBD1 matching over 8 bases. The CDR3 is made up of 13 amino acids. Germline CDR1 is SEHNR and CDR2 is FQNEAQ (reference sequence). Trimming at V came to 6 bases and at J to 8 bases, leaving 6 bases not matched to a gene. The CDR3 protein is CASRDRDLDEQFF. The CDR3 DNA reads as TGTGCCAGCAGGGACAGGGACCTTGATGAGCAGTTCTTC.